The entry that follows covers one T cell receptor (beta chain) sequence. Its antigen remains unknown. Collection of a 2.5 ml blood sample took place per donor. For each CDR3 protein, TCRdb gives one entry from its re-call of the 5' RACE reads, without DNA. This sample lists about 450,000 distinct CDR3 sequences; its ten largest clones have 2.4%. The germline V gene encodes CDR1 SGHVS and CDR2 FNYEAQ. There are 16 residues in the CDR3. The data were obtained in a study of monozygotic twins with inflammatory bowel disease. Regarding the study as a whole: Concordance status among twins (concordant versus discordant) showed no link to repertoire similarity, possibly from limited power. Sharing of clonotypes with others was lower in IBD patients than in healthy twins, and this was especially so with disease activity. Since immunosuppressive treatments differed, patient repertoires may have gained added variability.

V usage is TRBV7-6 and J usage is TRBJ2-1; as DNA is missing, the TRBD2 call by TCRdb cannot be tested. The clonotype comes from a human donor with ulcerative colitis or Crohn's disease, or a healthy co-twin of an affected twin (not recorded which). The source material was blood. CDR3 loop: CASSTPVSGRVNEQFF.